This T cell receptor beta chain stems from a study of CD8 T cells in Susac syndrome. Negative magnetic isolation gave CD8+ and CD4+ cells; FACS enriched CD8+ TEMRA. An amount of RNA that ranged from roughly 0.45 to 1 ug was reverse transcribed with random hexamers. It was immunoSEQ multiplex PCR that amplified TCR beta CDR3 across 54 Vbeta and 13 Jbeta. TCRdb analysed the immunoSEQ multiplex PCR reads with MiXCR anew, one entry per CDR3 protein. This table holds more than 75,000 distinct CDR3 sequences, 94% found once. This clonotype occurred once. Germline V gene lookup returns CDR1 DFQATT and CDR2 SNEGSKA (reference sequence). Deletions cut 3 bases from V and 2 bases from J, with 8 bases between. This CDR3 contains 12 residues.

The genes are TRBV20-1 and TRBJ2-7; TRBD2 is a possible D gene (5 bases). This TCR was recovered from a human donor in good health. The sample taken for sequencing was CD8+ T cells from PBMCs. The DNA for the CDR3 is TGCAGTGCTAGGGGAGAGACCTACGAGCAGTACGTC. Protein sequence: CSARGETYEQYV.